This is a list of T cell receptor beta chains from one sample in a study of beta chain bispecific antibodies for T cell cancers. TCRdb re-called the 5' RACE reads through MiXCR, storing one row per CDR3 protein. This table has around 9,000 distinct CDR3 sequences, 2% to 2.5% appearing once. For these TCRs, the target antigens are not known. This sample comprised T cells from a healthy donor cultured with Jurkat leukemia cells, obtained from a culture containing an anti-CD19 bispecific antibody. Every receptor here comes from a human donor in good health. Some clones in this sample may be carry-over from other donors' samples. Both conserved end residues are part of each CDR3. A D gene is named only where the DNA matches it firmly. Clone size is given for some rows only: seen once, a few or many times, or a class if the clone is expanded.

clone size,CDR3 length,D gene,V gene,J gene,CDR3 DNA,CDR3 protein
many,14,TRBD2,TRBV20-1,TRBJ2-5,TGCAGTGCTAGAGGACTAGCGGGGGAGGAGACCCAGTACTTC,CSARGLAGEETQYF
many,14,NA,TRBV7-9,TRBJ2-1,TGTGCCAGCAGCTTAGAAAATCGGCGGGATGAGCAGTTCTTC,CASSLENRRDEQFF
many,13,NA,TRBV7-3,TRBJ1-2,TGTGCCAGCAGCCCTGGACAGCCCTATGGCTACACCTTC,CASSPGQPYGYTF
many,14,TRBD1,TRBV5-1,TRBJ1-5,TGCGCCAGCAACGGACAGGGGGCGAATCAGCCCCAGCATTTT,CASNGQGANQPQHF
many,15,NA,TRBV2,TRBJ2-2,TGTGCCAGCAGTATGGACATCGGGTACACCGGGGAGCTGTTTTTT,CASSMDIGYTGELFF
many,14,TRBD2,TRBV27,TRBJ2-7,TGTGCCAGCAGTTTTAGCGGGGGGTCCTACGAGCAGTACTTC,CASSFSGGSYEQYF
few,19,NA,TRBV6-5,TRBJ2-1,TGTGCCAGCAGTTCCAAGAGGGAGGACGCAGACAGGGAGGAGGTTGAGCAGTTCTTC,CASSSKREDADREEVEQFF
NA,23,TRBD2,TRBV19,TRBJ2-1,TGTGCCAGTAGTATAGATCTGAGCTACCTCCCGGGACTAGCGGGGGGCTCCTACAATGAGCAGTTCTTC,CASSIDLSYLPGLAGGSYNEQFF
many,14,NA,TRBV6-1,TRBJ1-5,TGTGCCAGCAGTGAAATCGGGGCCAATCAGCCCCAGCATTTT,CASSEIGANQPQHF
many,16,TRBD1,TRBV5-1,TRBJ2-7,TGCGCCAGCAGCTTGGGACAGGGGGCGAGTTATTACGAGCAGTACTTC,CASSLGQGASYYEQYF
many,11,NA,TRBV7-9,TRBJ2-7,TGTGCCAGCAGCTTATCCCACGAGCAGTACTTC,CASSLSHEQYF
many,20,TRBD2,TRBV14,TRBJ2-2,TGTGCCAGCAGCCCCGACTACCCCGGGACTAGCGGGGGGACTCCGGAGGAGCTGTTTTTT,CASSPDYPGTSGGTPEELFF
many,15,TRBD1,TRBV9,TRBJ1-1,TGTGCCAGCAGCGTGGACAGGGACGGAAGCACTGAAGCTTTCTTT,CASSVDRDGSTEAFF
many,17,TRBD1,TRBV2,TRBJ2-6,TGTGCCAGCAGGAAGGGACAGGGGGCGCAAGGGGCCAACGTCCTGACTTTC,CASRKGQGAQGANVLTF
many,16,TRBD2,TRBV20-1,TRBJ2-3,TGCAGTGCTAGACCACCGGGACTAGCGGCCACAGATACGCAGTATTTT,CSARPPGLAATDTQYF
many,14,NA,TRBV2,TRBJ2-7,TGTGCCAGCAGTGAGACAGTCCGCTCCTACGAGCAGTACTTC,CASSETVRSYEQYF
many,15,NA,TRBV20-1,TRBJ1-6,TGCAGTGCCTCCAAAGGGGGGGCAGATAATTCACCCCTCCACTTT,CSASKGGADNSPLHF
NA,15,TRBD1,TRBV5-1,TRBJ2-5,TGCGCCAGCAGCTTGGCGGGACAGTCGTCGGAGACCCAGTACTTC,CASSLAGQSSETQYF
many,16,NA,TRBV7-8,TRBJ2-7,TGTGCCAGCAGCCCCCTCCCGGGGGGCGCTACCTACGAGCAGTACTTC,CASSPLPGGATYEQYF
medium-sized,16,NA,TRBV20-1,TRBJ1-1,TGCAGTGCTAGAGATCTCGGCCAGGCAGGGAACACTGAAGCTTTCTTT,CSARDLGQAGNTEAFF
medium-sized,14,NA,TRBV7-9,TRBJ2-7,TGTGCCAGCACCCCCACCGGGACCCCCTCCGAGCAGTACTTC,CASTPTGTPSEQYF
many,14,TRBD1,TRBV18,TRBJ2-7,TGTGCCAGCTCACCCGGGACAGACCAATACGAGCAGTACTTC,CASSPGTDQYEQYF
many,16,TRBD2,TRBV7-3,TRBJ2-2,TGTGCCAGCAGCCTAAGCGGGGGGATGAACACCGGGGAGCTGTTTTTT,CASSLSGGMNTGELFF
many,12,NA,TRBV6-5,TRBJ2-1,TGTGCCAGCAGTTACTCAGGCAATGAGCAGTTCTTC,CASSYSGNEQFF
many,14,NA,TRBV5-4,TRBJ2-2,TGTGCCAGCAGCTTTTCTAGGGCCGACGGGGAGCTGTTTTTT,CASSFSRADGELFF
many,23,NA,TRBV15,TRBJ2-1,TGTGCCACCAGCAGAGGTCCCTACTATTTCTGGTTCGACGGCCGGGGCGTCTACAATGAGCAGTTCTTC,CATSRGPYYFWFDGRGVYNEQFF
many,15,TRBD1,TRBV6-6,TRBJ2-1,TGTGCCAGCCATCCGACGGGACAGGGGAGGGATGAGCAGTTCTTC,CASHPTGQGRDEQFF
few,14,NA,TRBV30,TRBJ2-1,TGTGCCTGGAGTGGAGGCCGCTGGCTTGCGGAGCAGTTCTTC,CAWSGGRWLAEQFF
many,10,NA,TRBV29-1,TRBJ2-1,TGCAGCGTCGGGGGCAATGAGCAGTTCTTC,CSVGGNEQFF
many,15,NA,TRBV7-2,TRBJ1-1,TGTGCCAGCAGCTTAGCGACCTGGGCGAACACTGAAGCTTTCTTT,CASSLATWANTEAFF
medium-sized,13,TRBD1,TRBV7-9,TRBJ1-1,TGTGCCAGCAGCTTCGGACAGGGGGCTGAAGCTTTCTTT,CASSFGQGAEAFF
many,15,TRBD2,TRBV5-1,TRBJ2-3,TGCGCCAGCAGCTTGAGCGGGGGGGCAACAGATACGCAGTATTTT,CASSLSGGATDTQYF
many,15,NA,TRBV5-1,TRBJ1-2,TGCGCCAGCAGCTTGCCAGGGGACTTCAACTATGGCTACACCTTC,CASSLPGDFNYGYTF